Listed here are 7 T cell receptor beta chains from one sample, sequenced in a study of blood T cells in healthy people across ages. The authors ran a second PCR of about 7 to 12 cycles using a sample-barcoded 5' primer and a J-beta primer mix. TCRdb re-analysed the 5' RACE reads in MiXCR, keeping a single row per CDR3 protein. The table records more than 1.4 million distinct CDR3 sequences, approximately 38% of them present only once. The sample was blood. Source of these receptors: a woman between 18 and 29 years old in good health.

The genes are TRBV28 and TRBJ2-3, with D hard to call. The CDR3 covers 12 residues. CDR1 MDHEN and CDR2 SYDVKM come from the germline V gene. Between the trimmed V and J ends, which lost 2 bases and 8 bases, there was a span of 8 bases. The CDR3 loop reads CASSLTLTTQYF. CDR3 DNA sequence: TGTGCCAGCAGTTTAACCTTAACTACGCAGTATTTT.

This clonotype was counted between two and nine times. CDR3 bases: TGTGCCAGCTCCCCCGGTCGAGGGAGGGCCTACGAGCAGTACTTC. The encoded protein is CASSPGRGRAYEQYF. The chain recombines TRBV18 with TRBJ2-7; TRBD2 aligns across 7 bases. The V and J ends lost 6 bases and 2 bases, in that order; junction bases with no gene match: 10. Germline CDR1 KGHSH, CDR2 LQKENI. This CDR3 spans 15 amino acids. The full variable domain, with the rest looked up from reference TRBV18 and TRBJ2-7, is NAGVMQNPRHLVRRRGQEARLRCSPMKGHSHVYWYRQLPEEGLKFMVYLQKENIIDESGMPKERFSAEFPKEGPSILRIQQVVRGDSAAYFCASSPGRGRAYEQYFGPGTRLTVT.

V and J are TRBV6-1 and TRBJ2-5; D assignment may be TRBD1 or TRBD2 (5 bases each). CDR3 length: 18 amino acids. Trimming shortened V by 0 bases and J by 5 bases, and 22 bases separated the two germline ends. The germline gives CDR1 MNHNS, CDR2 SASEGT. The CDR3 loop is CASSEASKTAARRETQYF. For the CDR3, the DNA is TGTGCCAGCAGTGAAGCGTCAAAGACAGCCGCTAGGAGGGAGACCCAGTACTTC.

This rearrangement joins TRBV6-1 to TRBJ2-2; the D gene is possibly TRBD1 (5 bases). From germline, CDR1 is MNHNS and CDR2 SASEGT. The CDR3 extends over 13 amino acids. Trimming took off 6 bases at V and 6 bases at J, with 11 bases between the two ends. The CDR3 DNA sequence: TGTGCCAGCAGCTTCGACAGTCCCGGGGAGCTGTTTTTT. Translated: CASSFDSPGELFF.

This chain uses TRBV7-9 with TRBJ2-3; 8 bases fit TRBD2. Germline CDR1 SEHNR, CDR2 FQNEAQ (reference sequence). The CDR3 has 14 residues. V lost 5 bases, J lost 4 bases, and 5 bases stayed unmatched. DNA of the CDR3: TGTGCCAGCAGCGGACTAGCCACCGCAGATACGCAGTATTTT. Encoded protein: CASSGLATADTQYF.

This chain's CDR3 is CASSLVWLAGGNDEQFF. In DNA, the CDR3 is TGTGCCAGCAGCTTAGTCTGGCTAGCGGGAGGAAACGATGAGCAGTTCTTC. The chain couples TRBV7-3 to TRBJ2-1; 11 bases line up with TRBD2. Losses at the gene ends were 2 bases for V and 8 bases for J; bases not matched to a gene: 11. Per the germline V gene, CDR1 is SGHTA and CDR2 is FQGTGA. The CDR3 consists of 17 residues.

Remarks on this clonotype: The junction differs from germline at one of its ends, possibly a read error. This chain connects TRBV7-2 to TRBJ2-1, with a weak D call TRBD2 (5 bases). The J call may be wrong; the DNA end is better matched by TRBJ2-7. The CDR3 is made up of 18 amino acids. Germline values: CDR1 SGHTA, CDR2 FQGNSA. The CDR3 coding sequence is TGTGCCGGCAGCTTAGCCCCCCCGGGATCTAGCTCCTACAATGAGCAGTACTTC. Residues: CAGSLAPPGSSSYNEQYF.